This TCR beta chain is drawn from a study of human T cells and chemical hapten exposure. As for the study in general: It was small differences in pooled library volume that mainly caused per-sample TCR yields to vary.

Germline lookup yields CDR1 SGHTA and CDR2 FQGNSA. The V gene lost 1 base and the J gene lost 2 bases, with 14 bases spanning the gap. The CDR3 loop spans 17 amino acids. The authors extracted total RNA from unfractionated whole blood. TCRdb re-analysed the 5' RACE reads in MiXCR, keeping a single row per CDR3 protein. The table lists roughly 82,000 distinct CDR3 sequences, roughly 15% of them singletons. The V and J genes are TRBV7-2 and TRBJ1-4, with a weak D call TRBD1 (5 bases). The TCR comes from a female donor in good health. The CDR3 region has the DNA TGTGCCAGCAGCTTAGTTCGGGGGGAGGGGACTAATGAAAAACTGTTTTTT. This translates into CASSLVRGEGTNEKLFF. Filled out from reference TRBV7-2 and TRBJ1-4, the complete variable domain reads GAGVSQSPSNKVTEKGKDVELRCDPISGHTALYWYRQSLGQGLEFLIYFQGNSAPDKSGLPSDRFSAERTGGSVSTLTIQRTQQEDSAVYLCASSLVRGEGTNEKLFFGSGTQLSVL.